This is a list of T cell receptor beta chains from one sample in a study of post-analysis software for immune sequencing data. TCRdb analysed the PCR reads with MiXCR anew, one entry per CDR3 protein. The sample records more than 500,000 distinct CDR3 sequences, about a third being singletons. The sequencing sample was made of blood. These receptors were collected from a girl aged 2-17 years with multiple sclerosis. The CDR3 runs from the conserved cysteine through the conserved F or W. D genes are given only for firm matches. A clone size is listed for some rows: how often the clone was seen (once, few, many), or a class if it is expanded.

D	J	V	size	CDR3	DNA
TRBD1	TRBJ2-1	TRBV5-1	NA	CASSSNTGTGSEQFF	TGCGCCAGCAGCTCGAACACCGGGACAGGGAGTGAGCAGTTCTTC
NA	TRBJ2-7	TRBV6-1	NA	CASSEGPGTDYEQYF	TGTGCCAGCAGTGAAGGTCCAGGTACTGACTACGAGCAGTACTTC
NA	TRBJ1-6	TRBV6-6	NA	CASSYSPRVAAGSPLHF	TGTGCCAGCAGTTACTCTCCCCGGGTCGCCGCTGGGTCACCCCTCCACTTT
NA	TRBJ1-1	TRBV20-1	NA	CSARPQTGFEAFF	TGCAGTGCTAGACCGCAAACCGGTTTTGAAGCTTTCTTT
NA	TRBJ1-1	TRBV6-1	NA	CASRGRVRETEAFF	TGTGCCAGCAGGGGCAGGGTAAGAGAAACTGAAGCTTTCTTT
NA	TRBJ2-5	TRBV6-2/TRBV6-3	NA	CASSYSTGDQETQYF	TGTGCCAGCAGTTACTCCACAGGAGACCAAGAGACCCAGTACTTC
NA	TRBJ2-1	TRBV4-1	few	CASSQDWALQSRQFF	TGCGCCAGCAGCCAAGATTGGGCTCTTCAATCCCGGCAGTTCTTC
NA	TRBJ2-3	TRBV20-1	NA	CSARDLSRTDTQYF	TGCAGTGCTAGAGATCTTTCTCGGACAGATACGCAGTATTTT
TRBD2	TRBJ2-1	TRBV7-2	NA	CASSLVASGAETQFF	TGTGCCAGCAGCTTAGTTGCTAGCGGGGCAGAGACCCAGTTCTTC
NA	TRBJ2-5	TRBV7-2	NA	CASSSRRLLEGQYF	TGTGCCAGCAGCTCCAGGAGACTCCTAGAGGGCCAGTACTTC
TRBD1	TRBJ1-5	TRBV7-8	few	CASRTGGSGNQPQHF	TGTGCCAGCAGAACAGGGGGCTCGGGCAATCAGCCCCAGCATTTT
NA	TRBJ1-5	TRBV6-4	few	CASSDSVFRGPNQPQHF	TGTGCCAGCAGTGACTCGGTTTTCAGGGGACCCAATCAGCCCCAGCATTTT
NA	TRBJ1-3	TRBV29-1	NA	CSAAQHSGNTIYF	TGCAGCGCCGCTCAGCACTCTGGAAACACCATATATTTT
TRBD1	TRBJ1-2	TRBV20-1	NA	CSARDRLNGYTF	TGCAGTGCTCGGGACAGACTTAATGGCTACACCTTC
NA	TRBJ2-2	TRBV10-3	NA	CAISELGLRTGELFF	TGTGCCATCAGTGAGTTGGGGCTTCGCACCGGGGAGCTGTTTTTT
TRBD2	TRBJ2-5	TRBV20-1	few	CSARVGGGFRETQYF	TGCAGTGCTAGAGTTGGCGGGGGGTTTCGAGAGACCCAGTACTTC
NA	TRBJ2-1	TRBV6-5	few	CASRYQGNSYNEQFF	TGTGCCAGCAGGTACCAGGGAAATTCCTACAATGAGCAGTTCTTC
NA	TRBJ2-1	TRBV29-1	NA	CSVRTGNEQFF	TGCAGCGTGAGGACGGGCAATGAGCAGTTCTTC
TRBD2	TRBJ2-3	TRBV3-1	many	CASSQEGRGGIDTQYF	TGTGCCAGCAGCCAAGAAGGGCGGGGGGGCATAGATACGCAGTATTTT